This TCR beta chain is drawn from a study of monozygotic twins with inflammatory bowel disease. Blood samples of 2 to 3 ml were drawn from every donor. TCRdb reworked the 5' RACE reads into one entry per CDR3 protein, no DNA. The listing records some 300,000 distinct CDR3 sequences. Broader study findings: IBD patients, compared with healthy twins, shared fewer clonotypes with others (especially with disease activity).

In the case of this clonotype: What it binds is not known.

CDR1 and CDR2 (germline): SEHNR, FQNEAQ (reference sequence). This CDR3 has 14 amino acids. This chain connects TRBV7-9 to TRBJ2-1; TCRdb returns TRBD1, unconfirmable since there is no DNA. This clonotype originated in a human donor with ulcerative colitis or Crohn's disease, or a healthy co-twin of an affected twin (not recorded which). The sequenced material came from blood. CDR3: CASSLGDSNNEQFF.